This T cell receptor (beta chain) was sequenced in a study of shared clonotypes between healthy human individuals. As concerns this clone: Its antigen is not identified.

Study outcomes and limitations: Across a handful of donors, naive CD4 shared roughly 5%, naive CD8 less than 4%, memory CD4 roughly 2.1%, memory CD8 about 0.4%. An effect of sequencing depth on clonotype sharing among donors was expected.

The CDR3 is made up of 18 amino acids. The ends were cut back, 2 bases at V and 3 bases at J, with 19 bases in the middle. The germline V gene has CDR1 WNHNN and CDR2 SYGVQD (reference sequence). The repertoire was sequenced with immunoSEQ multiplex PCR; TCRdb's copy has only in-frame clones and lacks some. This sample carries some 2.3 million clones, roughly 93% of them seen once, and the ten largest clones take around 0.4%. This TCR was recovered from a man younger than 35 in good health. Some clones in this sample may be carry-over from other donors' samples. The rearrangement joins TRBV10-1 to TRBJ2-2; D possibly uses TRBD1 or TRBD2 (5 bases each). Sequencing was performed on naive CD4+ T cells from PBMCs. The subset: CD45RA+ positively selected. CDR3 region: CASSEMVGTVVDTGELFF. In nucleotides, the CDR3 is TGCGCCAGCAGTGAGATGGTAGGGACCGTCGTGGACACCGGGGAGCTGTTTTTT.